The entry that follows covers one TCR beta chain sequence. No antigen is known for it. PCR used 60 Vbeta primers and 13 Jbeta primers. Data came from immunoSEQ multiplex PCR; TCRdb stores just in-frame clones and leaves some out. The table records about 180,000 clones, about three quarters of them present only once. This entry belongs to a study of cytomegalovirus exposure and HLA in healthy donors. Study observations and caveats: Per published accounts, TCR beta sequences correctly predicted the HLA-A and HLA-B alleles of most subjects. Researchers reported that a few CMV-associated chains were confirmed in vitro as CMV antigen-specific. In a later analysis, most CMV-associated TCR beta chains appeared HLA-restricted.

The specimen was PBMCs. This clonotype was sampled from a woman aged 45-60 years in good health and CMV-seropositive.

DNA of the CDR3: TGTCCTGGGAGCGCACCTCTAGGGACGAGGGGGAACGAAAAACTGTTTTTT. It is translated as CPGSAPLGTRGNEKLFF. This rearrangement joins TRBV22-1 to TRBJ1-4; the table's D call TRBD1 went unverified against the DNA. TRBV22-1 is annotated as a pseudogene. The CDR3 consists of 17 residues.